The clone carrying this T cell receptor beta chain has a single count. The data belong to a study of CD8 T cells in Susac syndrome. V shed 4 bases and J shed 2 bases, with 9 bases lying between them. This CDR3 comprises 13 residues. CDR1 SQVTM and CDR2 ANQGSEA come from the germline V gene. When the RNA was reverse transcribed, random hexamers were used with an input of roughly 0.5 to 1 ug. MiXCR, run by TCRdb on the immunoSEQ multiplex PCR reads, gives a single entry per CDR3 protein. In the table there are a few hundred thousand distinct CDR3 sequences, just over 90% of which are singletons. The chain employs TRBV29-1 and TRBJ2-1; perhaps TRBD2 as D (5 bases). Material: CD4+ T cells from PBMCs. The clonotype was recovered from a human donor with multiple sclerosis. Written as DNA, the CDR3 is TGCAGCGTTGGCCCCGGGACCTACAATGAGCAGTTCTTC. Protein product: CSVGPGTYNEQFF.